One T cell receptor (beta chain) is described in this entry. Its antigen is as yet unknown. MiXCR was run by TCRdb on the 5' RACE reads, yielding one entry per CDR3 protein. The sample yields more than 650,000 distinct CDR3 sequences, approximately 6.1% seen once. J gave up 4 bases and V 2 bases, and 8 bases lay outside the gene matches. CDR1 KGHDR and CDR2 SFDVKD come from the germline V gene. This CDR3 region has 19 residues. This sample stems from a study of identical twins. Study-level points and caveats: High-abundance cord blood beta clonotypes had fewer insertions; memory repertoires showed none. In monozygotic twins, models underestimated the sharing of out-of-frame TCR alpha. With beta out-of-frame sequences, excess sharing by twins was weaker.

This rearrangement joins TRBV24-1 to TRBJ2-1; 15 positions match TRBD2. The source of this sequence is a man aged 18-30 years in good health. Source material: naive T cells sorted from blood. The CDR3: CATSDSLPGTSGGYNEQFF. The CDR3 DNA is TGTGCCACCAGTGATTCACTCCCCGGGACTAGCGGGGGGTACAATGAGCAGTTCTTC.